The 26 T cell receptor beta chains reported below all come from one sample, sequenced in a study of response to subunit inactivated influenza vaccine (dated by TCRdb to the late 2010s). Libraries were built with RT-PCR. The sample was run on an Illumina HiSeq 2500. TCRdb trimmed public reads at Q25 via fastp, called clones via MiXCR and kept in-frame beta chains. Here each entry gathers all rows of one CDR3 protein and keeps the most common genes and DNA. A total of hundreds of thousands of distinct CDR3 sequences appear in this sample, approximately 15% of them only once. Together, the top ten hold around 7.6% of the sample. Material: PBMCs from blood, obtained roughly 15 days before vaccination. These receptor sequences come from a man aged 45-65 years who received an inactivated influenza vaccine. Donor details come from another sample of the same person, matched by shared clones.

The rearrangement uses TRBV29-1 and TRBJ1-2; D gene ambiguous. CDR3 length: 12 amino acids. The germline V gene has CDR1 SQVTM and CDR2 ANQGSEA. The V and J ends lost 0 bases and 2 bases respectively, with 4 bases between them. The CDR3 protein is CSVEDRNYGYTF. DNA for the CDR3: TGCAGCGTTGAAGATAGGAACTATGGCTACACCTTC. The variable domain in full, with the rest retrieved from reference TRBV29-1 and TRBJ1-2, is SAVISQKPSRDICQRGTSLTIQCQVDSQVTMMFWYRQQPGQSLTLIATANQGSEATYESGFVIDKFPISRPNLTFSTLTVSNMSPEDSSIYLCSVEDRNYGYTFGSGTRLTVV.

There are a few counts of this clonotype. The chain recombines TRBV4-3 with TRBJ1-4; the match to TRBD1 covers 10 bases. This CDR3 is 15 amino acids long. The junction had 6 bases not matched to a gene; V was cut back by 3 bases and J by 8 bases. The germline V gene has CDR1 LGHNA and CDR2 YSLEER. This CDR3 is CASSQRGTGVEKLFF. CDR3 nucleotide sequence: TGCGCCAGCAGCCAGCGAGGGACAGGGGTGGAAAAACTGTTTTTT.

Here the CDR3 DNA reads TGTGCCAGCAGGTCACCTTCGCTGTCGAGTGGGCAGTACTTC. It encodes CASRSPSLSSGQYF. The rearrangement joins TRBV28 to TRBJ2-7; D not resolved. V was trimmed by 6 bases and J by 9 bases, leaving 21 bases between them. The CDR3 covers 14 residues. Germline CDR1 reads MDHEN; CDR2 reads SYDVKM.

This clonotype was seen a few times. The CDR3 DNA is TGTGCCAGCAGCGTAGGGAGAATCAGCGATGAGCAGTTCTTC. Translation: CASSVGRISDEQFF. The chain is built from TRBV9 and TRBJ2-1; the D is unclear. Between the trimmed V and J ends, which lost 0 bases and 8 bases, there was a span of 12 bases. In germline, CDR1 is SGDLS, CDR2 YYNGEE. This CDR3 spans 14 amino acids. The full variable domain, its missing parts supplied by reference TRBV9 and TRBJ2-1, is DSGVTQTPKHLITATGQRVTLRCSPRSGDLSVYWYQQSLDQGLQFLIQYYNGEERAKGNILERFSAQQFPDLHSELNLSSLELGDSALYFCASSVGRISDEQFFGPGTRLTVL.

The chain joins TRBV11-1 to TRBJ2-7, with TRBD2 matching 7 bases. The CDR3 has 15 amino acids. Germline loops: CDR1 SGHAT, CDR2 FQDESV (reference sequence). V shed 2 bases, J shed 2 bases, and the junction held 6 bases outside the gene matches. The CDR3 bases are TGTGCCAGCAGCTTAATTTCTAGCGGAACCTACGAGCAGTACTTC. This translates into CASSLISSGTYEQYF.

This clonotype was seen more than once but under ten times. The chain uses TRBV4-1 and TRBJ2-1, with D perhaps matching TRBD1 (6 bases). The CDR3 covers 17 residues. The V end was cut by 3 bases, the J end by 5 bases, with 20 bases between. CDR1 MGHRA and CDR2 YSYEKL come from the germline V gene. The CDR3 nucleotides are TGCGCCAGCAGCCAGGTGTATCAGGGGTTGGGTCACAATGAGCAGTTCTTC. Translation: CASSQVYQGLGHNEQFF.

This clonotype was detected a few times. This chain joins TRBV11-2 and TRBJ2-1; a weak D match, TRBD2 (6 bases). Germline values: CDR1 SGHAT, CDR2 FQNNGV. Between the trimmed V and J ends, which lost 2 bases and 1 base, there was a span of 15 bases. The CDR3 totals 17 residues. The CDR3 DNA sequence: TGTGCCAGCAGCTTAAGTCCCCCCGGAGGGTCCTACAATGAGCAGTTCTTC. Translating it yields CASSLSPPGGSYNEQFF.

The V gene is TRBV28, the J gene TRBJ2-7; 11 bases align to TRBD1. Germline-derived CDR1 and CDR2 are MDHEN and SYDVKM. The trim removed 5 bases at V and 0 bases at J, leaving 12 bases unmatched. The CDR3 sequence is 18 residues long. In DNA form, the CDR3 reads TGTGCCAGCAGTCATGGACAGGGGGCAGAAGGGTTCTCCTACGAGCAGTACTTC. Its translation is CASSHGQGAEGFSYEQYF.

The CDR3 DNA reads as TGTGCCAGCAGCCCGCTCTGGACAGGGGGTGGGGAAAAACTGTTTTTT. As protein: CASSPLWTGGGEKLFF. The V and J genes are TRBV7-2 and TRBJ1-4; the match to TRBD1 covers 10 bases. The germline CDR1 and CDR2 sequences are SGHTA and FQGNSA. The V gene end was trimmed by 5 bases and the J gene end by 8 bases; junction bases not matched to a gene: 11. The CDR3 length is 16 residues.

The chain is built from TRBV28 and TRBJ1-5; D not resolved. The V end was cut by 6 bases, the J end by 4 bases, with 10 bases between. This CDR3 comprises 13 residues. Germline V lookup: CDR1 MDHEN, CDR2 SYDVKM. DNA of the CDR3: TGTGCCAGCAGGAACCCGGGGAATCAGCCCCAGCATTTT. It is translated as CASRNPGNQPQHF.

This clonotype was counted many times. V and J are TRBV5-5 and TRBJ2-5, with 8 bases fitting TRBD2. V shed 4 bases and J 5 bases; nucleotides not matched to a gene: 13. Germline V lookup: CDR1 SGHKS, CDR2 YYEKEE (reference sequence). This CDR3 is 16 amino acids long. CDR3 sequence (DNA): TGTGCCAGCAGCCTGTCGGCGTCCGGGAGGGCTGAGACCCAGTACTTC. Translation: CASSLSASGRAETQYF.

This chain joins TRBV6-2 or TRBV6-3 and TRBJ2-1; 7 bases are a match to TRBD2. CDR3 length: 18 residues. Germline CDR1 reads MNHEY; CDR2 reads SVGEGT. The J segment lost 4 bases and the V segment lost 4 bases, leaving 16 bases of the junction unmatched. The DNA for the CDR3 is TGTGCCAGCAGTTTCTGGGGGGGGGAAGCCCCGGGATACAATGAGCAGTTCTTC. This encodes CASSFWGGEAPGYNEQFF.

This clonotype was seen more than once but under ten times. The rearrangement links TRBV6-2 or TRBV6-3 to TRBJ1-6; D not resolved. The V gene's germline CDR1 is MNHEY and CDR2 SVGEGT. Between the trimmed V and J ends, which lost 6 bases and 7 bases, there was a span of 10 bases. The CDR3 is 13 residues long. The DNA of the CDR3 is TGTGCCAGCAGGAACAGCGGGAATTCACCCCTCCACTTT. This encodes CASRNSGNSPLHF.

DNA for the CDR3: TGTGCCAGCAGTTTGAACCAGGGGGCTACCACTGAAGCTTTCTTT. Residues: CASSLNQGATTEAFF. This chain joins TRBV28 and TRBJ1-1; the match to TRBD1 covers 8 bases. CDR3 size: 15 residues. Germline-derived CDR1 and CDR2 are MDHEN and SYDVKM. Trimming cost V 3 bases and J 4 bases; bases outside gene matches: 7. Full variable domain (rest looked up from reference TRBV28 and TRBJ1-1): DVKVTQSSRYLVKRTGEKVFLECVQDMDHENMFWYRQDPGLGLRLIYFSYDVKMKEKGDIPEGYSVSREKKERFSLILESASTNQTSMYLCASSLNQGATTEAFFGQGTRLTVV.

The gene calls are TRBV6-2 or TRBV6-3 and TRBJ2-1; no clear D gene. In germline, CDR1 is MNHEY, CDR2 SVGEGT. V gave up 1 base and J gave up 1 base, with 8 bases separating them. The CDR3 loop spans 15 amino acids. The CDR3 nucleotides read TGTGCCAGCAGTTACTTGGCTCAATCCTACAATGAGCAGTTCTTC. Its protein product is CASSYLAQSYNEQFF.

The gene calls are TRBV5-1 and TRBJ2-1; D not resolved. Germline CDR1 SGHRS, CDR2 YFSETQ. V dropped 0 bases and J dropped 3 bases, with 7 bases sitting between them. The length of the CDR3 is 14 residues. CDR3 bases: TGCGCCAGCAGCTTGGAGAGTTACTACAATGAGCAGTTCTTC. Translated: CASSLESYYNEQFF.

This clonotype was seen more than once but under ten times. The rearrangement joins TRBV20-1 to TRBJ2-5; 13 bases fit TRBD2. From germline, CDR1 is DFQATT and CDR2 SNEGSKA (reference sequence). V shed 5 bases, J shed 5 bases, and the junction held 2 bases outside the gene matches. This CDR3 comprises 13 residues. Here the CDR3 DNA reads TGCAGTGCTGGGACTAGCGGGAAGGAGACCCAGTACTTC. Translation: CSAGTSGKETQYF.

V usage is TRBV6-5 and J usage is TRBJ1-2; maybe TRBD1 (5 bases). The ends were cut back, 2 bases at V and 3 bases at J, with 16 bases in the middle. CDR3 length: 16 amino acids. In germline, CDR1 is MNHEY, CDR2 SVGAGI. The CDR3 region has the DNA TGTGCCAGCAGTTACCGCCGCGGGGAAGGGGACTATGGCTACACCTTC. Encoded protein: CASSYRRGEGDYGYTF.

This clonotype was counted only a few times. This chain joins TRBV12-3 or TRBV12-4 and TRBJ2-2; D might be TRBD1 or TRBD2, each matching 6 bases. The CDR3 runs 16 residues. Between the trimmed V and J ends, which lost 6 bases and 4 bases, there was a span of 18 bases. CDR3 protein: CASRHGGTGATGELFF. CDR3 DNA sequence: TGTGCCAGCAGACACGGAGGCACGGGGGCCACCGGGGAGCTGTTTTTT.

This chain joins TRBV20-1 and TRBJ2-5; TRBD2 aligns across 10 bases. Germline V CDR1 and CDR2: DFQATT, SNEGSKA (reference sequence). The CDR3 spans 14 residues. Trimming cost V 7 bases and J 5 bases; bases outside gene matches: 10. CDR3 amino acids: CSDALAGAWETQYF. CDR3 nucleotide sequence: TGCAGTGACGCGCTAGCGGGAGCTTGGGAGACCCAGTACTTC.

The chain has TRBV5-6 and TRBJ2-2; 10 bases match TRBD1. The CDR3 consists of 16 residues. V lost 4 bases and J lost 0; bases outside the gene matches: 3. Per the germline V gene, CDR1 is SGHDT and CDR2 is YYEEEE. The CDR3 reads CASSVGQGPNTGELFF. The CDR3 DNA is TGTGCCAGCAGCGTGGGACAGGGGCCGAACACCGGGGAGCTGTTTTTT.

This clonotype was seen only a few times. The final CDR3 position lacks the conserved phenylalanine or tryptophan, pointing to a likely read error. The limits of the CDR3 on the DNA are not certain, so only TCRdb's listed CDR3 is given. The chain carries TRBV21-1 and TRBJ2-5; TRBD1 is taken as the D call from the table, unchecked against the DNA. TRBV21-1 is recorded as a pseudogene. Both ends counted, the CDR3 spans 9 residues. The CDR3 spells CASSQGGHR.

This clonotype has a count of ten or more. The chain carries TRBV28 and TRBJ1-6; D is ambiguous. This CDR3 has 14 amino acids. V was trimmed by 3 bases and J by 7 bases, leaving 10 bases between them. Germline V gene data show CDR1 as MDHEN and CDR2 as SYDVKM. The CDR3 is CASSLSAGNSPLHF. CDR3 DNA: TGTGCCAGCAGTTTGAGCGCTGGGAATTCACCCCTCCACTTT. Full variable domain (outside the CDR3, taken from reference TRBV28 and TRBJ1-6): DVKVTQSSRYLVKRTGEKVFLECVQDMDHENMFWYRQDPGLGLRLIYFSYDVKMKEKGDIPEGYSVSREKKERFSLILESASTNQTSMYLCASSLSAGNSPLHFGNGTRLTVT.

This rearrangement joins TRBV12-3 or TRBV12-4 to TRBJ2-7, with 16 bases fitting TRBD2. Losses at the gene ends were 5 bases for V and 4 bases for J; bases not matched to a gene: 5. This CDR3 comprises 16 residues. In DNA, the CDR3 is TGTGCCAGCAGTGTGGGACTAGCGGGAGGGAGTTACGAGCAGTACTTC. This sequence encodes CASSVGLAGGSYEQYF.

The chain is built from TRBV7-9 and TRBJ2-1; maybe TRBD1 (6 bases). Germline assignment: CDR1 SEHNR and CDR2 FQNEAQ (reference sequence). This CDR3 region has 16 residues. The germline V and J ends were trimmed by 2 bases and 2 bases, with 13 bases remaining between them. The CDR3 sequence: CASSLRGRQAYNEQFF. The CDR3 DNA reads TGTGCCAGCAGCTTAAGAGGAAGACAGGCCTACAATGAGCAGTTCTTC.

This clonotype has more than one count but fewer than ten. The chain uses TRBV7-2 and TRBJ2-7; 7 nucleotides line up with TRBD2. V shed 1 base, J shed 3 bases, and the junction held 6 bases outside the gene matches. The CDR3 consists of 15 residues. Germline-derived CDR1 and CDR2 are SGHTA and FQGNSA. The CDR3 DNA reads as TGTGCCAGCAGCTTAGATTGGCGGGGGAACTACGAGCAGTACTTC. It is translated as CASSLDWRGNYEQYF.